This T cell receptor (beta chain) was captured in a study of beta chain features in type 1 diabetes. The whole isolated RNA underwent reverse transcription, so sequencing captured expressed TCRB transcripts. Sequencing used immunoSEQ multiplex PCR; TCRdb keeps in-frame clones, though not all of them. This table has 250,000 to 350,000 clones, more than 13% appearing once. Germline values: CDR1 SQVTM, CDR2 ANQGSEA. Germline trimming cut 4 bases from V and 0 bases from J; bases unmatched to any gene: 9. This CDR3 comprises 16 residues. Study observations and caveats: Within patients, naive, central memory and Treg TCRB repertoires seemed more similar than within healthy donors. Moderately but significantly shorter TCRB CDR3s were found in Type 1 diabetes patients in all four CD4+ subsets.

Comments on this clone: The antigen is not known.

The sequence was collected from a man under 40 with type 1 diabetes. The chain employs TRBV29-1 and TRBJ2-4, with 7 bases matching TRBD2. The specimen sequenced was naive CD4+ T cells from blood. The CDR3 nucleotides are TGCAGCGTTGGCGGGAGAGGTCAGGGAGCCAAAAACATTCAGTACTTC. It yields the protein CSVGGRGQGAKNIQYF. The whole variable domain, filled in from reference TRBV29-1 and TRBJ2-4, reads SAVISQKPSRDICQRGTSLTIQCQVDSQVTMMFWYRQQPGQSLTLIATANQGSEATYESGFVIDKFPISRPNLTFSTLTVSNMSPEDSSIYLCSVGGRGQGAKNIQYFGAGTRLSVL.